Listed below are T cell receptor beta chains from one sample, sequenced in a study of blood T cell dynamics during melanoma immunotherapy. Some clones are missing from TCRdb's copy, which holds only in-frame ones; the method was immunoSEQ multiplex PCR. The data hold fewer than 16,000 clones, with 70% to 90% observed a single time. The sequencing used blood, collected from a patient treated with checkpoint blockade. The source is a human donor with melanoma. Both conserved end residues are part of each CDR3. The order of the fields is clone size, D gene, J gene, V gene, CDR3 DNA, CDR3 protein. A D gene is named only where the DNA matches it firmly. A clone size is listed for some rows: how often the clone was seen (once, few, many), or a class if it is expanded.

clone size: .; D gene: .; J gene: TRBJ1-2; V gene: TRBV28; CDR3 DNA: TGTGCCAGCAGTGCAGCCGGGACACGCTATGGCTACACCTTC; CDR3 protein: CASSAAGTRYGYTF
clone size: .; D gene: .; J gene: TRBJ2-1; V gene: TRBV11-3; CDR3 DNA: TGTGCCAGCAGCCCCAGTAGGGGTAAGATTGAGCAGTTCTTC; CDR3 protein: CASSPSRGKIEQFF
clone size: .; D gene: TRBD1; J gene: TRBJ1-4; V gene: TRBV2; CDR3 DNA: TGTGCCAGCAGGGACAGGGGGGAAAAACTGTTTTTT; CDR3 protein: CASRDRGEKLFF
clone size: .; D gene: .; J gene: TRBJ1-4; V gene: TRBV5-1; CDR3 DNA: TGCGCCAGCAGCCAACGAGGAGGGGATAATGAAAAACTGTTTTTT; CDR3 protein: CASSQRGGDNEKLFF
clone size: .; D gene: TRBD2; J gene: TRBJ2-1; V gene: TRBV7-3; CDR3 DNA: TGTGCCAGCAGGGCGACTAGCGGGGGCGGTGAGCAGTTCTTC; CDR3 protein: CASRATSGGGEQFF
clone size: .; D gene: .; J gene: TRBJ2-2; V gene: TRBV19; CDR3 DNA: TGTGCCAGCACCCCGGCGGGACGAACGAACACCGGGGAGCTGTTTTTT; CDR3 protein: CASTPAGRTNTGELFF
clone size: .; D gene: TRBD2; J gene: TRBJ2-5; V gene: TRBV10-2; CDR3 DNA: TGCGCCAGCAGTGGGGGACTAGCGGGGAACCAAGAGACCCAGTACTTC; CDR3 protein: CASSGGLAGNQETQYF
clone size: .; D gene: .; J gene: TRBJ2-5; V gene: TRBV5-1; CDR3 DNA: TGCGCCAGCAGCTTGGTGCAGCAAGAGACCCAGTACTTC; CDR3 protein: CASSLVQQETQYF
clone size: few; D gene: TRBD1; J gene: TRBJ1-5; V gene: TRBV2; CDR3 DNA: TGTGCCAGCAGTGGGGGGACAGGGGGCGTCCAGCCCCAGCATTTT; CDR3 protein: CASSGGTGGVQPQHF
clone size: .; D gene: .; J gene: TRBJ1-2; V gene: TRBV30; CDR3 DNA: TGTGCCCGCTCCCACAGATATGGCTACACCTTC; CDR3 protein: CARSHRYGYTF
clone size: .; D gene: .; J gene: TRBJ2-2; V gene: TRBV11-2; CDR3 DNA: TGTGCCAGCAGCTTAGGGGTAGCGAACACCGGGGAGCTGTTTTTT; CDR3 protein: CASSLGVANTGELFF
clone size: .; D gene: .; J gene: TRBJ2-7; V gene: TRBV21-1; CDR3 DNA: TGTGCCAGCAACAAAAGCGCCCAGGGGAGCGACGAGCAGTACTTC; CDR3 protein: CASNKSAQGSDEQYF
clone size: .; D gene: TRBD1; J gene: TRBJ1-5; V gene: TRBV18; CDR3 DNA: TGTGCCAGCTCACCGGACAGGGGCGCTCAGCCCCAGCATTTT; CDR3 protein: CASSPDRGAQPQHF
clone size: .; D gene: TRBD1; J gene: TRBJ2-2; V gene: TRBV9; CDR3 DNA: TGTGCCAGCAGCGCCTCGACAGGGGGGACGAACACCGGGGAGCTGTTTTTT; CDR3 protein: CASSASTGGTNTGELFF
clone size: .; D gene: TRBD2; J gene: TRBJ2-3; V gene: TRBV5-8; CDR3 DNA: TGTGCCAGCAGCTTGGTCTGGACTAGCGGGGTGGTAGATACGCAGTATTTT; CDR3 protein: CASSLVWTSGVVDTQYF
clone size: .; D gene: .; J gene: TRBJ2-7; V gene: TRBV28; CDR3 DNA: TGTGCCAGCAGTTTCTACGGGACGGGGTTCGAGCAGTACTTC; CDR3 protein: CASSFYGTGFEQYF
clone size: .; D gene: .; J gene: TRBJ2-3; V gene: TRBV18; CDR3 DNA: TGTGCCAGCTCACCCGGCTTCACAGATACGCAGTATTTT; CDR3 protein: CASSPGFTDTQYF
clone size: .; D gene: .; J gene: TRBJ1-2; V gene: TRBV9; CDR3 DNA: TGTGCCAGCAGCGTAGCCCCGGGGGGCGTTAACTATGGCTACACCTTC; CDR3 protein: CASSVAPGGVNYGYTF
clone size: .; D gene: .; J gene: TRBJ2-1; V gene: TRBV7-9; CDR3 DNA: TGTGCCAGCAGCGTCGACAGCTTGTGGGTTGAGCAGTTCTTC; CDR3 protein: CASSVDSLWVEQFF
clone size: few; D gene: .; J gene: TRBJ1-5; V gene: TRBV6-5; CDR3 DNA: TGTGCCAGCAGTTACACCGGGTCTAGCAATCAGCCCCAGCATTTT; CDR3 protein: CASSYTGSSNQPQHF
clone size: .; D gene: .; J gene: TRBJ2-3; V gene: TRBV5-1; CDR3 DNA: TGCGCCAGCAGCTTGGGGTGGGGTACGCAGTATTTT; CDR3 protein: CASSLGWGTQYF
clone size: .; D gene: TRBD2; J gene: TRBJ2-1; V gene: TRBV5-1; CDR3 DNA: TGCGCCAGCAGCGACGACGGACTAGCGGGGCGCTATGAGCAGTTCTTC; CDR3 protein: CASSDDGLAGRYEQFF
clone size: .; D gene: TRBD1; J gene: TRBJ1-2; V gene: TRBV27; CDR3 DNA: TGTGCCAGCAGTTTATCCGGGACAGGGGCCAAACGATATGGCTACACCTTC; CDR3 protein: CASSLSGTGAKRYGYTF
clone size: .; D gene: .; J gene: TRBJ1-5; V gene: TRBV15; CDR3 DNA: TGTGCCACCAGCAGAGCCCTGGGGGGGGATCAGCCCCAGCATTTT; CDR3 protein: CATSRALGGDQPQHF
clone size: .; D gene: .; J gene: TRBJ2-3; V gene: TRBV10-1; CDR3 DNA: TGCGCCAGCAGTGGCGGGGGCCCCGATACGCAGTATTTT; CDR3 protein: CASSGGGPDTQYF
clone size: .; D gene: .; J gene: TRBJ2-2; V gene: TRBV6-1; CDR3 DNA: TGTGCCAGCAGTGAAGAACAGGAGGCTCGGATCGTAAAGGCCGGGGAGCTGTTTTTT; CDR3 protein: CASSEEQEARIVKAGELFF
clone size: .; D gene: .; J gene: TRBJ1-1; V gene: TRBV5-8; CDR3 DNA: TGTGCCAGCAGCTATTATTCCGGGACCCGGGACACTGAAGCTTTCTTT; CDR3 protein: CASSYYSGTRDTEAFF
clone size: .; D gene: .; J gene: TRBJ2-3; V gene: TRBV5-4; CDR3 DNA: TGTGCCAGCAGCTTTGGTTACCCCACAGATACGCAGTATTTT; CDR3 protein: CASSFGYPTDTQYF
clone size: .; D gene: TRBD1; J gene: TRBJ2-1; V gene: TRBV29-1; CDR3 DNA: TGCAGCGTTGTAGGGCAGGGGGTTCCTAATGAGCAGTTCTTC; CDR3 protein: CSVVGQGVPNEQFF
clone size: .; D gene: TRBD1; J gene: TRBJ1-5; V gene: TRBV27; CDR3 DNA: TGTGCCAGCAGTCCCGAGGGGGCAGGGCAGCCCCAGCATTTT; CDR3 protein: CASSPEGAGQPQHF
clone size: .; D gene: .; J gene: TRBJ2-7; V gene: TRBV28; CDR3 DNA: TGTGCCAGCAGTAGGAGTCAGCACTCCTACGAGCAGTACTTC; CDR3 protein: CASSRSQHSYEQYF
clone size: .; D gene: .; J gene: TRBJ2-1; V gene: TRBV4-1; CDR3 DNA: TGCGCCAGCAGCCACCCATCCTCCGAGCTCCTCAATGAGCAGTTCTTC; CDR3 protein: CASSHPSSELLNEQFF
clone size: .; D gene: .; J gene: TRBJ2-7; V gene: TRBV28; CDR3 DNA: TGTGCCAGCAGTTTATTGGGGGACTACGAGCAGTACTTC; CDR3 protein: CASSLLGDYEQYF
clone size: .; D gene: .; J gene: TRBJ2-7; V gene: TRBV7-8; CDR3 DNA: TGTGCCAGCAGCTTGAGGAAGGGGCCCTACGAGCAGTACTTC; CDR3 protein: CASSLRKGPYEQYF
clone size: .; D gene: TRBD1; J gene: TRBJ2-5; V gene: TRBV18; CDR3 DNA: TGTGCCAGCTCACCACCGTCAGGGGGAGATAGAGAGACCCAGTACTTC; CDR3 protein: CASSPPSGGDRETQYF
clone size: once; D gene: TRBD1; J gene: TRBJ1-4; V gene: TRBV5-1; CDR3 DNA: TGCGCCAGCAGCTACGGACAGGGGGCTGAAAAACTGTTTTTT; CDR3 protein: CASSYGQGAEKLFF
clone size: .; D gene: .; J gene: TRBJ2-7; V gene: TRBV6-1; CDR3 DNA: TGTGCCAGCAGTGTGTCGAGATTCTACGAGCAGTACTTC; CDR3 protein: CASSVSRFYEQYF
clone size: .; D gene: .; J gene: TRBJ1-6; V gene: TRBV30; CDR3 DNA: TGTGCCTGGAGGACGGATTATTATTCACCCCTCCACTTT; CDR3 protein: CAWRTDYYSPLHF
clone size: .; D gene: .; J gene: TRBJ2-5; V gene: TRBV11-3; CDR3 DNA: TGTGCCAGCAGTACAGGGTCGGCGGAGACCCAGTACTTC; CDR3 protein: CASSTGSAETQYF
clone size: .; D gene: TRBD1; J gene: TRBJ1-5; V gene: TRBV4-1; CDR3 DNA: TGCGCCAGCAGTCTCAGGGGGGCCAATCAGCCCCAGCATTTT; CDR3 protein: CASSLRGANQPQHF
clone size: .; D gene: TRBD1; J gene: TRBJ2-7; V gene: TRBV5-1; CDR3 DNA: TGCGCCAGCACGGTCCAGGGGGCCTACGAGCAGTACTTC; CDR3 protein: CASTVQGAYEQYF
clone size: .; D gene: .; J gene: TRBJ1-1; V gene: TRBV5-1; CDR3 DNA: TGCGCCAGCAGCACAGGACCCCCGGCAACTGAAGCTTTCTTT; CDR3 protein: CASSTGPPATEAFF
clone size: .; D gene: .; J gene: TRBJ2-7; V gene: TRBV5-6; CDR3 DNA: TGTGCCAGCAGCGGGCCCTTGGCCTACGAGCAGTACTTC; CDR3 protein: CASSGPLAYEQYF